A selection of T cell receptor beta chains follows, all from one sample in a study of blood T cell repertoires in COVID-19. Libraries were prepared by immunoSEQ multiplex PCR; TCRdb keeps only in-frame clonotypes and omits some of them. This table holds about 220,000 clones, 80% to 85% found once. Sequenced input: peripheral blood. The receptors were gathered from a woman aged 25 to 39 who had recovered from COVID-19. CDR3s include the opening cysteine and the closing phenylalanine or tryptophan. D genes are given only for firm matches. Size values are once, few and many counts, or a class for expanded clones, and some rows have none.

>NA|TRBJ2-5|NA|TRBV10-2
CASSDMDSLQETQYF
TGCGCCAGCAGTGACATGGACAGTCTTCAAGAGACCCAGTACTTC
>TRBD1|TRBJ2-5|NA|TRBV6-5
CASSWGQTSAETQYF
TGTGCCAGCAGTTGGGGACAGACCTCAGCAGAGACCCAGTACTTC
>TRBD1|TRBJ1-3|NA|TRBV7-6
CASSPGTGPGNTIYF
TGTGCCAGCAGCCCGGGGACAGGGCCCGGAAACACCATATATTTT
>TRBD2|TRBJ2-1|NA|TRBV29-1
CSAQGAGGIYNEQFF
TGCAGCGCCCAGGGCGCGGGAGGTATATACAATGAGCAGTTCTTC
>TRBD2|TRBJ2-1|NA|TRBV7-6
CASSSGLAGPYNEQFF
TGTGCCAGCAGCTCAGGACTAGCGGGACCTTACAATGAGCAGTTCTTC
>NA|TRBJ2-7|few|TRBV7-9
CASSLDGDYEQYF
TGTGCCAGCAGCTTAGACGGGGATTACGAGCAGTACTTC
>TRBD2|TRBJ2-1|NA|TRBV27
CASSQGVGGRASNEQFF
TGTGCCAGCAGCCAGGGTGTAGGCGGGAGGGCCTCCAATGAGCAGTTCTTC
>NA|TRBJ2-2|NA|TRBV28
CASSPDRPPNTGELFF
TGTGCCAGCAGTCCAGACAGGCCGCCGAACACCGGGGAGCTGTTTTTT
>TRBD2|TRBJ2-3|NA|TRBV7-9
CASSPPRGRLTDTQYF
TGTGCCAGCAGCCCGCCCCGCGGGAGGCTAACAGATACGCAGTATTTT
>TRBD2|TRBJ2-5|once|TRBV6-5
CASSYAGASETQYF
TGTGCCAGCAGTTACGCGGGAGCGAGCGAGACCCAGTACTTC
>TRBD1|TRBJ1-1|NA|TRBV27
CASRMTGMTEAFF
TGTGCCAGCAGGATGACAGGGATGACTGAAGCTTTCTTT
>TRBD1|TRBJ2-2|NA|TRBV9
CASSIRTGPDTGELFF
TGTGCCAGCAGCATCAGGACAGGGCCCGACACCGGGGAGCTGTTTTTT
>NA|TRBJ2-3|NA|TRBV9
CASSLLHGSTDTQYF
TGTGCCAGCAGCCTCTTACACGGGAGCACAGATACGCAGTATTTT
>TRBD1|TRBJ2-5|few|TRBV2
CASRFGTGKFETQYF
TGTGCCAGCAGATTCGGGACAGGAAAATTCGAGACCCAGTACTTC
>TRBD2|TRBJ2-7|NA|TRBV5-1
CASSLFELAPYEQYF
TGCGCCAGCAGCTTGTTCGAACTAGCGCCCTACGAGCAGTACTTC
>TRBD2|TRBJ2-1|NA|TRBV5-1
CASSPFASGRSYNEQFF
TGCGCCAGCAGCCCCTTTGCTAGCGGGAGGTCTTACAATGAGCAGTTCTTC
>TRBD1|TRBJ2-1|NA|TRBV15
CATSRGGARQGANEQFF
TGTGCCACCAGCAGAGGGGGCGCACGACAGGGGGCAAATGAGCAGTTCTTC
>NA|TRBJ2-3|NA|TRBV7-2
CASSLAAAADTQYF
TGTGCCAGCAGCTTAGCGGCAGCGGCAGATACGCAGTATTTT
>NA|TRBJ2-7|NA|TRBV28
CASSRGSYEQYF
TGTGCCAGCAGCAGGGGTTCCTACGAGCAGTACTTC
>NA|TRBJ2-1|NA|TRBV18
CASGSARDNEQFF
TGTGCCAGCGGCAGCGCCAGGGACAATGAGCAGTTCTTC
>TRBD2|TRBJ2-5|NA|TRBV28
CASSQGTSGRKETQYF
TGTGCCAGCAGTCAGGGGACTAGCGGGAGGAAAGAGACCCAGTACTTC
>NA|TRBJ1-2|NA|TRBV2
CATSGTETNYGYTF
TGTGCCACCTCTGGAACAGAAACTAACTATGGCTACACCTTC
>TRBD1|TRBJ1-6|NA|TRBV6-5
CASSGTGGNSPLHF
TGTGCCAGCAGCGGGACAGGGGGTAATTCACCCCTCCACTTT
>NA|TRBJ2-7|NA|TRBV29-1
CSVEVQGGEQYF
TGCAGCGTTGAAGTACAGGGTGGCGAGCAGTACTTC
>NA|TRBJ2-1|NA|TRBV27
CASSLGLGYNEQFF
TGTGCCAGCAGTTTAGGTCTAGGTTACAATGAGCAGTTCTTC
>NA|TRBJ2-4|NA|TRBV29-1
CSVEGTQGTKNIQYF
TGCAGCGTTGAGGGAACGCAGGGAACCAAAAACATTCAGTACTTC
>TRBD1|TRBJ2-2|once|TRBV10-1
CASSDGVAGGAFSPGELFF
TGCGCCAGCAGTGATGGGGTGGCAGGGGGCGCGTTTAGCCCCGGGGAGCTGTTTTTT
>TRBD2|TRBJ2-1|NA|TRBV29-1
CSVEEVASGSTGTYNEQFF
TGCAGCGTTGAAGAGGTGGCTAGCGGGAGTACCGGTACCTACAATGAGCAGTTCTTC
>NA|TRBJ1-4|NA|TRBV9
CASSVRGGEKLFF
TGTGCCAGCAGCGTACGGGGAGGCGAAAAACTGTTTTTT
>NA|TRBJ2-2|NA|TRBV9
CASSVGLGADTGELFF
TGTGCCAGCAGCGTAGGGTTGGGGGCGGACACCGGGGAGCTGTTTTTT
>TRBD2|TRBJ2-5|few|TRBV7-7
CASSLGGGTVIGTQYF
TGTGCCAGCAGCTTAGGGGGGGGGACGGTCATTGGGACCCAGTACTTC
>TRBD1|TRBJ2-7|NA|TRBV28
CASTPTGVYYEQYF
TGTGCCAGCACGCCGACAGGGGTTTATTACGAGCAGTACTTC
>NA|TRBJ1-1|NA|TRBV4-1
CASSQGPGTGRDMNTEAFF
TGCGCCAGCAGCCAAGGCCCCGGAACAGGGAGGGATATGAACACTGAAGCTTTCTTT
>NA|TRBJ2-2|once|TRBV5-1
CASSLERGTGELFF
TGCGCCAGCAGCTTGGAACGGGGAACCGGGGAGCTGTTTTTT
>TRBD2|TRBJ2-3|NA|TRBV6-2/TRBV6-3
CASSLGLAGADTQYF
TGTGCCAGCAGTTTAGGCCTAGCGGGAGCCGATACGCAGTATTTT
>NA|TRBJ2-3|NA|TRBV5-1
CASSTDREPTDTQYF
TGCGCCAGCAGCACAGACCGGGAGCCCACAGATACGCAGTATTTT
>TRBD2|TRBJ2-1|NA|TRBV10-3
CAISESGHLGLAGAVFF
TGTGCCATCAGTGAGTCGGGACACCTCGGACTAGCGGGAGCGGTGTTCTTC
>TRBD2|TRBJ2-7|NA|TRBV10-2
CASSEWMGGGYEQYF
TGCGCCAGCAGTGAGTGGATGGGGGGGGGCTACGAGCAGTACTTC
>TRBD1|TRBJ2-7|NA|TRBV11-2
CASSLTGIEQYF
TGTGCCAGCAGCCTGACAGGGATCGAGCAGTACTTC
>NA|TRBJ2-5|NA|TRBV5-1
CASSPGTSGTQYF
TGCGCCAGCAGCCCGGGGACATCCGGGACCCAGTACTTC
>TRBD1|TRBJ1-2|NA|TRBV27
CASKSSRGQNGYTF
TGTGCCAGCAAATCGAGCAGGGGGCAGAATGGCTACACCTTC
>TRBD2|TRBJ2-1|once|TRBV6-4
CASSPLGTSNLGEQFF
TGTGCCAGCAGTCCCCTCGGGACTAGCAACCTCGGGGAGCAGTTCTTC
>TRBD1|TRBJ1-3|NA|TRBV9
CASSPSGQGHHSGNTIYF
TGTGCCAGCAGCCCTTCCGGACAGGGCCATCACTCTGGAAACACCATATATTTT
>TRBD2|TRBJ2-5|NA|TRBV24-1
CATSDRPFAGGKEPQYF
TGTGCCACCAGTGACCGACCCTTTGCGGGGGGCAAGGAGCCCCAGTACTTC
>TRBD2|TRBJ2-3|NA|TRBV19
CASSMLAGYPPSTDTQYF
TGTGCCAGTAGTATGCTAGCGGGATATCCTCCTAGCACAGATACGCAGTATTTT
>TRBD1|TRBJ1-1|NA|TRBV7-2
CASSPFRGQNTEAFF
TGTGCCAGCAGCCCATTCAGGGGGCAGAACACTGAAGCTTTCTTT
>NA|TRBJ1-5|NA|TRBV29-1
CSVEGGGGDQPQHF
TGCAGCGTTGAGGGAGGGGGAGGGGATCAGCCCCAGCATTTT
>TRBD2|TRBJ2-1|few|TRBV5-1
CASSLALGREPKNEQFF
TGCGCCAGCAGCTTGGCCCTGGGGCGGGAGCCGAAGAATGAGCAGTTCTTC
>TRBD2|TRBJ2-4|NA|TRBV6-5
CASAVAGENIQYF
TGTGCCAGTGCGGTAGCGGGGGAAAACATTCAGTACTTC
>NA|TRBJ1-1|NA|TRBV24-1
CATSDSVRTPNTEAFF
TGTGCCACCAGTGATTCCGTAAGGACACCGAACACTGAAGCTTTCTTT
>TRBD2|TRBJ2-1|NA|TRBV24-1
CATRIGSGSFNEQFF
TGTGCCACCAGGATAGGTAGCGGGTCCTTCAATGAGCAGTTCTTC
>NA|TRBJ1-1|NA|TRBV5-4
CASSLQEGTEAFF
TGTGCCAGCAGCTTGCAGGAGGGAACTGAAGCTTTCTTT
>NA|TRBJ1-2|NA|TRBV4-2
CASSQDFGGDDGYTF
TGTGCCAGCAGCCAAGATTTTGGAGGGGACGATGGCTACACCTTC
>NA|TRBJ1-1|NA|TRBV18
CASSEGENTEAFF
TGTGCCAGCTCAGAGGGGGAGAACACTGAAGCTTTCTTT
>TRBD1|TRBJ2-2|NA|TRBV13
CASSSITKAVTLWGQGQNTGELFF
TGTGCCAGCAGCTCGATAACCAAAGCTGTAACATTGTGGGGACAGGGGCAAAACACCGGGGAGCTGTTTTTT